The subject of this entry is one T cell receptor (beta chain). Its specificity is not known. The length of the CDR3 is 14 residues. The data derive from a study of T cell repertoires in aging, cancer and after chemotherapy. Study information: Healthy donor repertoires were recorded over several months to years and showed clear clonal overlap. Study-wide results and caveats: In healthy donors, age-related TCR diversity loss mainly reflected lost richness. Age-matched healthy donors had significantly more diverse, less clonal blood TCR repertoires than untreated cancer patients.

TCR beta rearrangements were amplified from peripheral blood genomic DNA. A mixed TRB-A/B primer pool amplified rearranged TRB by multiplex touch-down PCR. One entry per CDR3 protein results from TCRdb running MiXCR on the multiplex PCR reads. The repertoire holds more than 10,000 distinct CDR3 sequences, around 23% seen once, with 45% to 55% in the top ten. The receptor was isolated from a human donor in good health. The V call is TRBV21-1, the J call TRBJ1-5; the table's D call, TRBD1, was not checked against the DNA. TRBV21-1 has pseudogene status. The sequencing input was blood. The CDR3 spells CARPKGRGNQPQHF. The CDR3 DNA reads TGTGCCAGGCCAAAGGGGCGAGGGAATCAGCCCCAGCATTTT.